The 20 T cell receptor beta chains given below trace back to one sample, sequenced in a study of blood T cell repertoires in COVID-19. Profiling relied on immunoSEQ multiplex PCR, and the TCRdb table lists in-frame clones only, not all of them. The profile covers around 150,000 clones, with 80% to 90% appearing a single time and approximately 2.9% taken by the ten largest. The sequenced sample consisted of peripheral blood. The receptor set was obtained from a man aged 55 to 70 with acute or convalescent COVID-19.

This clone occurred a few times. The rearrangement joins TRBV2 to TRBJ1-5; 7 bases line up with TRBD1. There are 14 residues in the CDR3. The germline gives CDR1 SNHLY, CDR2 FYNNEI. V dropped 6 bases and J dropped 6; count of bases not matched to a gene: 8. CDR3 in DNA: TGTGCCAGCAGCCCCACAGGGGTGAGTCAGCCCCAGCATTTT. As protein: CASSPTGVSQPQHF. The whole variable domain, remainder taken from reference TRBV2 and TRBJ1-5, is EPEVTQTPSHQVTQMGQEVILRCVPISNHLYFYWYRQILGQKVEFLVSFYNNEISEKSEIFDDQFSVERPDGSNFTLKIRSTKLEDSAMYFCASSPTGVSQPQHFGDGTRLSIL.

This sequence joins TRBV6-5 and TRBJ2-1, with 9 bases aligning to TRBD1. This CDR3 is built from 15 residues. The J segment lost 9 bases and the V segment lost 8 bases, leaving 14 bases of the junction unmatched. In germline, CDR1 is MNHEY, CDR2 SVGAGI. The CDR3 spells CASSRTGGKTGEQFF. Written as DNA, the CDR3 is TGTGCCAGCTCAAGAACAGGGGGCAAAACGGGTGAGCAGTTCTTC.

The chain has TRBV10-3 and TRBJ2-1, with TRBD2 identical over 13 bases. Germline V lookup: CDR1 ENHRY, CDR2 SYGVKD. The CDR3 runs 14 residues. Trimming at V came to 10 bases and at J to 5 bases, leaving 5 bases not matched to a gene. This CDR3 reads CATRGTSGDNEQFF. In DNA, the CDR3 is TGTGCCACCCGCGGGACTAGCGGGGACAATGAGCAGTTCTTC.

This clone was counted a single time. This rearrangement joins TRBV4-1 to TRBJ1-2; 8 bases are a match to TRBD1. The V gene's germline CDR1 is MGHRA and CDR2 YSYEKL. The CDR3 contains 15 residues. Germline trimming cut 0 bases from V and 5 bases from J; bases unmatched to any gene: 5. CDR3 nucleotides: TGCGCCAGCAGCCAAGAGTCAAACAGGGGGTATGGCTACACCTTC. Residues: CASSQESNRGYGYTF.

Only a few counts were recorded for this clone. This sequence joins TRBV7-8 and TRBJ1-6; 9 nucleotides agree with TRBD1. CDR3 length: 15 amino acids. The germline gives CDR1 SGHVS, CDR2 FQNEAQ. Trimming took 3 bases from V and 4 from J; bases not matched to a gene: 1. CDR3 bases: TGTGCCAGCAGCTTTGGGACAGGGTATAATTCACCCCTCCACTTT. Translation: CASSFGTGYNSPLHF.

The chain carries TRBV3-1 (or the pseudogene TRBV3-2) and TRBJ2-2, with 7 bases lining up with TRBD2. The CDR3 covers 16 residues. Germline CDR1 and CDR2: LGHDT and YNNKEL (reference sequence). The J segment lost 8 bases and the V segment lost 4 bases, leaving 13 bases of the junction unmatched. The DNA for the CDR3 is TGTGCCAGCAGCCCACGACACCGCAGCGGGGTAGGGGAGCTGTTTTTT. It yields the protein CASSPRHRSGVGELFF.

This sequence joins TRBV7-2 and TRBJ1-3; D remains ambiguous. Germline V gene sequence: CDR1 SGHTA, CDR2 FQGNSA. Trimming removed 2 bases at V and 0 bases at J, with 8 bases between. This CDR3 contains 15 residues. The CDR3: CASSLHTSSGNTIYF. CDR3 DNA: TGTGCCAGCAGCTTACACACCTCCTCTGGAAACACCATATATTTT.

The chain carries TRBV2 and TRBJ2-1; D ambiguous. V shed 5 bases and J shed 7 bases, with 6 bases lying between them. Germline assignment: CDR1 SNHLY and CDR2 FYNNEI. The CDR3 covers 11 residues. CDR3 sequence (DNA): TGTGCCAGCAGTCCCCAGAATGAGCAGTTCTTC. Translated, it gives CASSPQNEQFF.

V is TRBV2 and J is TRBJ1-5; D remains unclear. This CDR3 comprises 16 residues. V gave up 7 bases and J gave up 6 bases, with 22 bases separating them. Looked up from germline, CDR1 is SNHLY and CDR2 is FYNNEI. CDR3 amino acids: CASKVGINRLPQPQHF. CDR3 DNA: TGTGCCAGCAAAGTCGGGATAAATCGGCTCCCTCAGCCCCAGCATTTT.

The chain couples TRBV7-3 to TRBJ2-1, with 8 bases fitting TRBD2. The CDR3 consists of 14 residues. V lost 0 bases, J lost 6 bases, and 1 base stayed unmatched. CDR1 SGHTA and CDR2 FQGTGA come from the germline V gene. The CDR3 DNA is TGTGCCAGCAGCTTAACTAGCGGGGTCAATGAGCAGTTCTTC. Translated, it gives CASSLTSGVNEQFF. The whole variable domain, remainder taken from reference TRBV7-3 and TRBJ2-1, is GAGVSQTPSNKVTEKGKYVELRCDPISGHTALYWYRQSLGQGPEFLIYFQGTGAADDSGLPNDRFFAVRPEGSVSTLKIQRTERGDSAVYLCASSLTSGVNEQFFGPGTRLTVL.

V usage is TRBV4-3 and J usage is TRBJ2-3; D is unresolved. Trimming left V 1 base short and J 2 bases short, with 4 bases between. Germline V gene data show CDR1 as LGHNA and CDR2 as YSLEER. The CDR3 contains 13 residues. This CDR3 is CASSQVVTDTQYF. As DNA, the CDR3 is TGCGCCAGCAGCCAAGTAGTCACAGATACGCAGTATTTT.

This clone was found once. The V call is TRBV11-2, the J call TRBJ2-2; D not certain. V was clipped by 4 bases and J by 0 bases, with 12 bases between them. This CDR3 is built from 16 residues. The germline V gene has CDR1 SGHAT and CDR2 FQNNGV. As DNA, the CDR3 is TGTGCCAGCAGCTCTATACAGCCTGCGAACACCGGGGAGCTGTTTTTT. It is translated as CASSSIQPANTGELFF.

The rearrangement joins TRBV2 to TRBJ1-2; D ambiguous. This CDR3 is built from 14 residues. In germline, CDR1 is SNHLY, CDR2 FYNNEI. V was pared by 6 bases and J by 7 bases, with 18 bases between. The CDR3 coding sequence is TGTGCCAGCAGAGCAAACAGAGATGGAGGTGGCTACACCTTC. Its translation is CASRANRDGGGYTF.

The chain combines TRBV19 with TRBJ2-4; 7 nucleotides agree with TRBD1. Germline V gene lookup returns CDR1 LNHDA and CDR2 SQIVND (reference sequence). V gave up 7 bases and J gave up 0 bases; unmatched junction bases: 9. The CDR3 covers 16 residues. The CDR3 DNA sequence: TGTGCCAGTAATGTGGGACAGAATCTAGCCAAAAACATTCAGTACTTC. Translated, it gives CASNVGQNLAKNIQYF.

This chain joins TRBV7-9 and TRBJ2-7, with a tentative D call TRBD1 (6 bases). Trimming stripped 7 bases from V and 3 bases from J, with 16 bases between. The CDR3 covers 14 residues. Germline CDR1 and CDR2: SEHNR and FQNEAQ (reference sequence). In nucleotides, the CDR3 is TGTGCCAGCACCGTCGGAGCAGGGGACTACGAGCAGTACTTC. Residues: CASTVGAGDYEQYF. The variable domain in full, with the rest retrieved from reference TRBV7-9 and TRBJ2-7, is DTGVSQNPRHKITKRGQNVTFRCDPISEHNRLYWYRQTLGQGPEFLTYFQNEAQLEKSRLLSDRFSAERPKGSFSTLEIQRTEQGDSAMYLCASTVGAGDYEQYFGPGTRLTVT.

This sequence joins TRBV4-2 and TRBJ2-7, with TRBD1 identical over 9 bases. The germline V gene has CDR1 LGHNA and CDR2 YNFKEQ. The CDR3 runs to 14 residues. Trimming at V came to 1 base and at J to 3 bases, leaving 1 base not matched to a gene. The DNA for the CDR3 is TGTGCCAGCAGCCAAGGACAGGGGGACTACGAGCAGTACTTC. This translates into CASSQGQGDYEQYF.

V usage is TRBV18 and J usage is TRBJ1-5; maybe TRBD1 (6 bases). Germline-derived CDR1 and CDR2 are KGHSH and LQKENI. This CDR3 has 14 amino acids. V was clipped by 4 bases and J by 4 bases, with 11 bases between them. In nucleotides, the CDR3 is TGTGCCAGCTCACACGGGACACGTAATCAGCCCCAGCATTTT. As protein: CASSHGTRNQPQHF.

The rearrangement links TRBV7-6 to TRBJ1-2; 9 bases are shared with TRBD1. In germline, CDR1 is SGHVS, CDR2 FNYEAQ. The CDR3 has 16 amino acids. V lost 0 bases to trimming and J lost 6 bases; unmatched junction nucleotides: 8. The CDR3 region has the DNA TGTGCCAGCAGCTTAGCTAAAACAGGGGGCTCAGATGGCTACACCTTC. This encodes CASSLAKTGGSDGYTF.

This chain links TRBV21-1 with TRBJ1-2. TRBV21-1 is noted as a pseudogene. There are 12 residues in the CDR3. Written as DNA, the CDR3 is TGTGCCAGCAGCCCTGGCGGATCCGGCTACACCTTC. Residues: CASSPGGSGYTF.

The chain combines TRBV6-5 with TRBJ2-7; the D is unclear. CDR3 length equals 15 residues. Trimming took 0 bases from V and 4 from J, leaving 13 bases between them. Germline V CDR1 and CDR2: MNHEY, SVGAGI. The CDR3 protein is CASSYSRQSLYEQYF. CDR3 bases: TGTGCCAGCAGTTACTCGAGGCAAAGTCTGTACGAGCAGTACTTC.